What follows are 17 T cell receptor beta chains derived from one specimen sequenced in a study of early T cells in non-severe SARS-CoV-2 infection. One entry per CDR3 protein, called by TCRdb with MiXCR from the 5' RACE reads. The sample lists around 46,000 distinct CDR3 sequences, around a tenth occurring once. The sample consisted of whole blood. The receptors come from an adult who was a healthcare worker with PCR-confirmed SARS-CoV-2 infection or an uninfected control (not recorded which).

This clonotype came up a few times. The chain employs TRBV3-1 and TRBJ2-1, with TRBD2 matching 7 bases. The CDR3 loop spans 15 amino acids. V trimming: 6 bases; J trimming: 5 bases; junction bases outside the gene matches: 10. Germline CDR1 and CDR2: LGHDT and YNNKEL (reference sequence). CDR3 sequence reads: CASRTSSGRNNEQFF. DNA of the CDR3: TGTGCCAGCAGGACCTCTAGCGGTCGAAACAATGAGCAGTTCTTC.

With respect to this clonotype: A much larger clone is a single base away; this may be a read error. The chain employs TRBV11-2 and TRBJ1-2; 7 positions match TRBD1. This CDR3 spans 13 amino acids. CDR1 SGHAT and CDR2 FQNNGV come from the germline V gene. The ends lost 1 base at V and 4 bases at J; junction bases unmatched: 0. CDR3 DNA: TGTGCCAGCAGCTTAGGACAGGGCTATGGCTACACCTTC. It yields the protein CASSLGQGYGYTF.

Many counts were recorded for this clonotype. This chain links TRBV29-1 with TRBJ2-5; 8 bases line up with TRBD1. Per the germline V gene, CDR1 is SQVTM and CDR2 is ANQGSEA. The CDR3 contains 13 residues. V trimming: 6 bases; J trimming: 5 bases; junction bases outside the gene matches: 8. The CDR3 sequence: CSVQGAPRETQYF. The CDR3 bases are TGCAGCGTCCAGGGGGCGCCTCGGGAGACCCAGTACTTC.

This clonotype appeared many times. V usage is TRBV7-8 and J usage is TRBJ1-1; 9 bases line up with TRBD1. CDR1 and CDR2 from the germline V gene are SGHVS and FQNEAQ. Losses at the gene ends were 2 bases for V and 2 bases for J; bases not matched to a gene: 3. The CDR3 sequence is 15 residues long. DNA for the CDR3: TGTGCCAGCAGCTTAACGGACAGGGGAAACACTGAAGCTTTCTTT. Amino acid sequence: CASSLTDRGNTEAFF.

Many counts were recorded for this clonotype. The chain combines TRBV29-1 with TRBJ1-3, with D hard to call. The CDR3 totals 13 residues. V was clipped by 7 bases and J by 1 base, with 11 bases between them. Germline CDR1 SQVTM, CDR2 ANQGSEA. DNA of the CDR3: TGCAGCGCCGAGACGGTATCTGGAAACACCATATATTTT. Protein product: CSAETVSGNTIYF. The full variable domain, rest sourced from reference TRBV29-1 and TRBJ1-3, is SAVISQKPSRDICQRGTSLTIQCQVDSQVTMMFWYRQQPGQSLTLIATANQGSEATYESGFVIDKFPISRPNLTFSTLTVSNMSPEDSSIYLCSAETVSGNTIYFGEGSWLTVV.

This clonotype was seen many times. The V and J genes are TRBV11-2 and TRBJ2-1; TRBD2 matches 7 bases. J was trimmed by 9 bases and V by 0 bases; bases with no gene match: 8. Germline CDR1 is SGHAT and CDR2 is FQNNGV. The CDR3 length is 15 residues. The CDR3 region is CASSLESGGVSEQFF. CDR3 in DNA: TGTGCCAGCAGCTTAGAGTCGGGGGGAGTATCTGAGCAGTTCTTC.

This sequence joins TRBV7-3 and TRBJ2-7, with 12 bases aligning to TRBD2. The junction had 5 bases not matched to a gene; V was cut back by 1 base and J by 7 bases. The CDR3 totals 15 residues. CDR1 and CDR2 from the germline V gene are SGHTA and FQGTGA. The CDR3 sequence: CASSLNPGLAGEQYF. The CDR3 DNA reads as TGTGCCAGCAGCTTAAACCCCGGACTAGCGGGGGAGCAGTACTTC.

The table lists this clonotype with many counts. The chain is built from TRBV28 and TRBJ1-1; D possibly corresponds to TRBD1 (6 bases). The CDR3 spans 13 residues. V gave up 6 bases and J gave up 0 bases, with 8 bases separating them. Germline-derived CDR1 and CDR2 are MDHEN and SYDVKM. CDR3 nucleotide sequence: TGTGCCAGCAGATGGGACATGAACACTGAAGCTTTCTTT. Amino acid sequence: CASRWDMNTEAFF.

The chain is built from TRBV7-2 and TRBJ2-7, with 10 bases aligning to TRBD2. The junction had 4 bases not matched to a gene; V was cut back by 1 base and J by 4 bases. This CDR3 comprises 15 residues. CDR1 and CDR2 (germline): SGHTA, FQGNSA. CDR3 sequence reads: CASSLGYSGRYEQYF. The CDR3 DNA sequence: TGTGCCAGCAGCTTAGGATATAGCGGGAGGTACGAGCAGTACTTC.

This clonotype was seen only a few times. This chain connects TRBV7-2 to TRBJ2-1; TRBD2 matches 15 bases. CDR3 length: 17 residues. The trim removed 4 bases at V and 9 bases at J, leaving 10 bases unmatched. Germline lookup yields CDR1 SGHTA and CDR2 FQGNSA. The CDR3 DNA is TGTGCCAGCAGCTACTCCGGGACTAGCGGGAGGAGTGGTGAGCAGTTCTTC. Encoded protein: CASSYSGTSGRSGEQFF.

This clonotype has a count of ten or more. The chain recombines TRBV6-5 with TRBJ1-2; no clear D gene. CDR1 is MNHEY and CDR2 is SVGAGI in the germline V gene. The CDR3 contains 17 residues. Trimming took 2 bases from V and 0 from J, leaving 16 bases between them. For the CDR3, the DNA is TGTGCCAGCAGTTACCGCACAGCAGGAATCACTAACTATGGCTACACCTTC. This encodes CASSYRTAGITNYGYTF.

This clonotype was observed at least ten times. CDR3 nucleotide sequence: TGCGCCAGCAGCGAGGGGCCTCAACTGTTTTTT. Its protein is CASSEGPQLFF. The V call is TRBV4-3, the J call TRBJ1-4; a weak D match, TRBD1 (5 bases). The CDR3 is 11 residues long. Germline V gives CDR1 LGHNA, CDR2 YSLEER. The V gene lost 5 bases and the J gene lost 12 bases, with 10 bases spanning the gap.

In its sample, this clonotype was seen a few times. The V gene is TRBV20-1, the J gene TRBJ1-1; 9 nucleotides agree with TRBD1. The V gene's germline CDR1 is DFQATT and CDR2 SNEGSKA (reference sequence). The junction had 8 bases not matched to a gene; V was cut back by 3 bases and J by 6 bases. The CDR3 contains 14 residues. The chain's CDR3 is CSARGITGGSEAFF. DNA of the CDR3: TGCAGTGCTAGGGGGATTACAGGGGGCTCTGAAGCTTTCTTT.

The V and J genes are TRBV28 and TRBJ2-7, with D possibly TRBD1 on 6 matching bases. This CDR3 spans 12 amino acids. V was cut by 5 bases and J by 6 bases, with 11 bases left in between. The germline gives CDR1 MDHEN, CDR2 SYDVKM. CDR3 amino acids: CASSPQGLEQYF. The DNA of the CDR3 is TGTGCCAGCAGTCCACAGGGCCTCGAGCAGTACTTC.

This clonotype has just a few counts. The chain joins TRBV29-1 to TRBJ2-4; 10 bases line up with TRBD2. Unmatched junction bases numbered 12, after V lost 4 bases and J lost 15 bases. This CDR3 has 13 amino acids. The germline V gene has CDR1 SQVTM and CDR2 ANQGSEA. The DNA for the CDR3 is TGCAGCGTTGTAACCCCAGCGGGAGGGCCCAGGTACTTC. Translating it yields CSVVTPAGGPRYF.

The genes are TRBV19 and TRBJ2-2, with D tentatively TRBD2 (6 bases). This CDR3 is 14 amino acids long. The germline V gene has CDR1 LNHDA and CDR2 SQIVND (reference sequence). V gave up 5 bases and J gave up 7 bases, with 14 bases separating them. CDR3 bases: TGTGCCAGTAGTGACCCGCGGGGCGTCGGGGAGCTGTTTTTT. Protein product: CASSDPRGVGELFF.

This clonotype has only a few counts. CDR3 sequence: CASSLSAGGRTGANVLTF. In DNA form, the CDR3 reads TGTGCCAGCAGCTTATCTGCAGGGGGGAGGACTGGGGCCAACGTCCTGACTTTC. The V call is TRBV7-8, the J call TRBJ2-6; D is possibly TRBD1 (7 bases). The CDR3 is 18 residues long. Germline CDR1 reads SGHVS; CDR2 reads FQNEAQ. V gave up 2 bases and J gave up 2 bases, with 16 bases separating them.